This T cell receptor beta chain was sequenced for a study of T cell repertoires in cytomegalovirus infection. General observations from the study: Summed frequency of shared TCR beta families picked out CMV carriers who also had the relevant HLA. The ex vivo response was dominated by HLA-C-restricted CMV-specific TCR beta clonotypes.

Details on this clonotype: The antigen is not known. At one end, the junction sequence differs from germline, possibly due to a read error.

Germline loops: CDR1 SGHVS, CDR2 FQNEAQ. The CDR3 is 17 amino acids. TCRdb re-called the reads through MiXCR, storing one row per CDR3 protein. The sample has 270,000 or so distinct CDR3 sequences; over 15% are singletons. This receptor was taken from a human donor in good health (CMV status not recorded). Some clones in this sample may be carry-over from other donors' samples. The V and J genes are TRBV7-8 and TRBJ2-3, with TRBD2 identical over 11 bases. Specimen: CD8+ T cells from PBMCs. CDR3: CASSLEVSGGVPDKQYF. The CDR3 DNA reads TGTGCCAGCAGCTTAGAAGTTAGCGGGGGGGTGCCTGATAAGCAGTATTTT.